One and the same sample provided the 12 T cell receptor beta chains below, sequenced in a study of blood T cell repertoires in COVID-19. TCRdb keeps only in-frame clones here, not all; method: immunoSEQ multiplex PCR. The sample includes 90,000 to 150,000 clones, approximately 81% of them seen just once. The sample comprised peripheral blood. All receptors derive from a woman older than 75 with acute or convalescent COVID-19.

V usage is TRBV19 and J usage is TRBJ1-4; TRBD1 might be the D (6 bases). Germline values: CDR1 LNHDA, CDR2 SQIVND (reference sequence). CDR3 size: 14 residues. V lost 5 bases and J lost 16, with 23 bases in between. The CDR3 coding sequence is TGTGCCAGTAGTTCATCCGGGACATCCCCTTTGCCGTTTTTT. Translation: CASSSSGTSPLPFF.

This CDR3 reads CASSSRGRKPQHF. DNA of the CDR3: TGTGCCAGCAGCTCTCGGGGGAGGAAGCCCCAGCATTTT. The chain carries TRBV7-2 and TRBJ1-5, with D maybe TRBD1 (5 bases). Germline lookup yields CDR1 SGHTA and CDR2 FQGNSA. V was pared by 4 bases and J by 8 bases, with 12 bases between. The CDR3 runs to 13 residues.

The V call is TRBV11-1, the J call TRBJ2-1; tentative D call: TRBD1 (6 bases). Germline V gives CDR1 SGHAT, CDR2 FQDESV (reference sequence). This CDR3 is built from 14 residues. V was cut by 5 bases and J by 6 bases, with 14 bases left in between. The CDR3 here is CASSGQTGRNEQFF. For the CDR3, the DNA is TGTGCCAGCAGCGGACAAACAGGGCGCAATGAGCAGTTCTTC.

The V gene is TRBV29-1, the J gene TRBJ1-2, with D uncertain. CDR3 size: 14 residues. With 4 bases removed from V and 7 bases from J, the gap between germline ends came to 19 bases. The germline CDR1 and CDR2 sequences are SQVTM and ANQGSEA. The CDR3 DNA follows: TGCAGCGTTGGAGAGCAGTCAACCGGGGTTGGCTACACCTTC. As protein: CSVGEQSTGVGYTF.

The chain combines TRBV18 with TRBJ2-2, with TRBD2 as a possible D gene (5 bases). CDR1 and CDR2 from the germline V gene are KGHSH and LQKENI. The CDR3 extends over 15 amino acids. V was shortened by 1 base and J by 4 bases, with 10 bases between the two germline ends. CDR3 in amino acids: CASSPQAETTGELFF. As DNA, the CDR3 is TGTGCCAGCTCACCACAAGCGGAGACCACCGGGGAGCTGTTTTTT.

This clone has a handful of counts. The rearrangement uses TRBV27 and TRBJ1-4; D possibly corresponds to TRBD1 (6 bases). The CDR3 extends over 14 amino acids. Trimming pared 2 bases from V and 7 bases from J, leaving 11 bases between. In germline, CDR1 is MNHEY, CDR2 SMNVEV (reference sequence). The CDR3 reads CASSLGGSGEKLFF. CDR3 sequence (DNA): TGTGCCAGCAGTTTAGGGGGCTCGGGTGAAAAACTGTTTTTT.

The chain carries TRBV19 and TRBJ1-1; 7 bases map to TRBD1. Germline-derived CDR1 and CDR2 are LNHDA and SQIVND (reference sequence). With 5 bases clipped from V and 4 bases from J, the junction kept 7 bases outside the gene matches. The CDR3 consists of 14 residues. The CDR3 reads CASSATGFGTEAFF. CDR3 nucleotide sequence: TGTGCCAGTAGTGCGACAGGGTTTGGCACTGAAGCTTTCTTT.

This clone was found once. This rearrangement joins TRBV10-3 to TRBJ1-2, with 8 bases matching TRBD1. Per germline, CDR1 ENHRY and CDR2 SYGVKD. J was trimmed by 4 bases and V by 7 bases; bases with no gene match: 5. CDR3 length: 13 amino acids. The CDR3 bases are TGTGCCATCAAGGAGACAGGGGTCTATGGCTACACCTTC. It yields the protein CAIKETGVYGYTF.

This clone is medium-sized. V gene TRBV27 combines with J gene TRBJ1-3, with 8 nucleotides matching TRBD1. This CDR3 comprises 18 residues. V gave up 2 bases and J gave up 4 bases; unmatched junction bases: 13. Germline-derived CDR1 and CDR2 are MNHEY and SMNVEV (reference sequence). Here the CDR3 reads CASSLKAPPGGWGNTIYF. The CDR3 nucleotides are TGTGCCAGCAGTTTAAAGGCGCCTCCAGGGGGCTGGGGAAACACCATATATTTT.

The chain couples TRBV14 to TRBJ2-3; D is uncertain. CDR3 length: 15 residues. Germline V gives CDR1 SGHDN, CDR2 FVKESK. Trimming took 0 bases from V and 4 from J, leaving 11 bases between them. The CDR3 sequence: CASSQDISRSDTQYF. CDR3 nucleotide sequence: TGTGCCAGCAGCCAAGATATATCGCGGTCAGATACGCAGTATTTT.

This clone was picked up a small number of times. The chain carries TRBV7-2 and TRBJ2-3, with 9 positions matching TRBD2. CDR1 and CDR2 from the germline V gene are SGHTA and FQGNSA. The CDR3 covers 18 residues. V was clipped by 5 bases and J by 1 base; unmatched bases: 13. As DNA, the CDR3 is TGTGCCAGCAGCCCCGCCGGGGGTAGCGGGGGACGCACAGATACGCAGTATTTT. Its protein product is CASSPAGGSGGRTDTQYF.

This clone was seen more than once but under ten times. The chain joins TRBV19 to TRBJ1-6, with 7 positions matching TRBD1. The V gene end was trimmed by 5 bases and the J gene end by 10 bases; junction bases not matched to a gene: 11. Germline CDR1 is LNHDA and CDR2 is SQIVND (reference sequence). This CDR3 spans 15 amino acids. CDR3: CASSPWDSAGSPLHF. The DNA for the CDR3 is TGTGCCAGTAGTCCTTGGGACAGCGCGGGCTCACCCCTCCACTTT. Complete variable domain (other parts from reference TRBV19 and TRBJ1-6): DGGITQSPKYLFRKEGQNVTLSCEQNLNHDAMYWYRQDPGQGLRLIYYSQIVNDFQKGDIAEGYSVSREKKESFPLTVTSAQKNPTAFYLCASSPWDSAGSPLHFGNGTRLTVT.